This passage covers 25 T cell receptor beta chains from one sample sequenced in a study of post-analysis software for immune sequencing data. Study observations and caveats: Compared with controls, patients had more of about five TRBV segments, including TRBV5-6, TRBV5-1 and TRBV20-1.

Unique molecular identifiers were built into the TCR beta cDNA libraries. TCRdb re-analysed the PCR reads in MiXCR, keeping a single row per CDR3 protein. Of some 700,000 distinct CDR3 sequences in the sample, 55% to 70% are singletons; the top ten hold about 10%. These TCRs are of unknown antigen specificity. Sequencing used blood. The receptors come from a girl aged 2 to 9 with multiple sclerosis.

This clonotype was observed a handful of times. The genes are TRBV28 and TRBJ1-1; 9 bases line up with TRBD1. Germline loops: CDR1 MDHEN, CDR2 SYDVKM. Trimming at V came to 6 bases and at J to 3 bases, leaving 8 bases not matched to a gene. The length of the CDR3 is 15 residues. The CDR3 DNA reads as TGTGCCAGCAGGGTCTACAGGGGGCGCGACACTGAAGCTTTCTTT. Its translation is CASRVYRGRDTEAFF.

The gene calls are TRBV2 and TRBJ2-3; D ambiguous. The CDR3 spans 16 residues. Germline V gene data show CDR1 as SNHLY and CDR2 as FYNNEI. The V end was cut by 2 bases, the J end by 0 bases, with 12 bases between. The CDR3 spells CASSELGGESTDTQYF. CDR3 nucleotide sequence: TGTGCCAGCAGTGAACTGGGTGGTGAGAGCACAGATACGCAGTATTTT. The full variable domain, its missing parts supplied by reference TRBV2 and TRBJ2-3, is EPEVTQTPSHQVTQMGQEVILRCVPISNHLYFYWYRQILGQKVEFLVSFYNNEISEKSEIFDDQFSVERPDGSNFTLKIRSTKLEDSAMYFCASSELGGESTDTQYFGPGTRLTVL.

CDR3 bases: TGTGCCAGCAGCTTACCGGTGGCGGGAGGCGGCACAGATACGCAGTATTTT. Amino acids: CASSLPVAGGGTDTQYF. The chain is built from TRBV5-4 and TRBJ2-3, with 8 bases aligning to TRBD2. Germline CDR1 SGHNT, CDR2 YYREEE (reference sequence). The J segment lost 1 base and the V segment lost 2 bases, leaving 9 bases of the junction unmatched. The CDR3 covers 17 residues.

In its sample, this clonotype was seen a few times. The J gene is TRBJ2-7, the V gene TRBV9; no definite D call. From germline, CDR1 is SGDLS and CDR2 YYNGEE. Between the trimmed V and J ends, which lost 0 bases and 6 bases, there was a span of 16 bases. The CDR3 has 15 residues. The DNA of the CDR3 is TGTGCCAGCAGCGTAGAGGATTGGGCGAGCAGCGAGCAGTACTTC. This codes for CASSVEDWASSEQYF.

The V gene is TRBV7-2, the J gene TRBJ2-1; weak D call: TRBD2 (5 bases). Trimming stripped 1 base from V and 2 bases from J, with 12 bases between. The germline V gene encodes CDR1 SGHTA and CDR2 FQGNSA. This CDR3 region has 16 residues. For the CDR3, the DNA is TGTGCCAGCAGCTTAGTCGGACTCCAGACCTACAATGAGCAGTTCTTC. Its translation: CASSLVGLQTYNEQFF.

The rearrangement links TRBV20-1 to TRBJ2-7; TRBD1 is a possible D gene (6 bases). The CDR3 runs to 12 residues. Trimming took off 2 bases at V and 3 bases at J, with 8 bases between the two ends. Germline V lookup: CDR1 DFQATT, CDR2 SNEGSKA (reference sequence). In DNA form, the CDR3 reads TGCAGTGCTAGAAAGACAGGCTACGAGCAGTACTTC. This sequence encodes CSARKTGYEQYF.

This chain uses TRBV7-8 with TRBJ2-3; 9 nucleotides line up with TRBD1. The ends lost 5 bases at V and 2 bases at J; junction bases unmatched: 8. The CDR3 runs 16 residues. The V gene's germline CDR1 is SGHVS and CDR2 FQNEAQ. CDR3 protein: CASSTRTGAVTDTQYF. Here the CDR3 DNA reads TGTGCCAGCAGCACCCGGACAGGGGCCGTCACAGATACGCAGTATTTT. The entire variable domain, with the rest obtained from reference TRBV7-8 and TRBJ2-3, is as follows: GAGVSQSPRYKVAKRGQDVALRCDPISGHVSLFWYQQALGQGPEFLTYFQNEAQLDKSGLPSDRFFAERPEGSVSTLKIQRTQQEDSAVYLCASSTRTGAVTDTQYFGPGTRLTVL.

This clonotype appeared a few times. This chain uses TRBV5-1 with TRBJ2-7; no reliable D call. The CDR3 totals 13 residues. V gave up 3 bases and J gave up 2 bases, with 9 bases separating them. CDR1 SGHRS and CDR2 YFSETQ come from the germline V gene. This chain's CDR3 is CASSYRDTYEQYF. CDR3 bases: TGCGCCAGCAGCTACCGCGATACCTACGAGCAGTACTTC.

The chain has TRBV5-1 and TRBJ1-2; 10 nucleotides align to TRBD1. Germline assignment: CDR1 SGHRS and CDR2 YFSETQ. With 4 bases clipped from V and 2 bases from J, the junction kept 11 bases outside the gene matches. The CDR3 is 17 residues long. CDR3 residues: CASSPRDRGSGNYGYTF. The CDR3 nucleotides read TGCGCCAGCAGCCCCCGGGACAGGGGCTCGGGAAACTATGGCTACACCTTC.

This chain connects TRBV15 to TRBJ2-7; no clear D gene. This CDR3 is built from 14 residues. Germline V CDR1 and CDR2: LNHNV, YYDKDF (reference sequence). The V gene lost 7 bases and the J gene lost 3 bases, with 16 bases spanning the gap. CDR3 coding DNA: TGTGCCACCACCCCCGAACGGGCCAGCTACGAGCAGTACTTC. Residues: CATTPERASYEQYF.

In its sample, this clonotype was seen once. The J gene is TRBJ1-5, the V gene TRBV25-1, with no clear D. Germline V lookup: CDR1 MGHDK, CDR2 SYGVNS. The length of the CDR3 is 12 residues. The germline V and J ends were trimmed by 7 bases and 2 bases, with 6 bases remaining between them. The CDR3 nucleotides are TGTGCCAGCACGAGGGGCAATCAGCCCCAGCATTTT. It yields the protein CASTRGNQPQHF.

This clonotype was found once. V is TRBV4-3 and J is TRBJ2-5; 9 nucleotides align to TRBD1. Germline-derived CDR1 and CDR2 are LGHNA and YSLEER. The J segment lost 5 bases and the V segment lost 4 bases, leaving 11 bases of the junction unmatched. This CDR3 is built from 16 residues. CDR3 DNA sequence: TGCGCCAGCAGCCGATTCGGGACAGGGATTGGGGAGACCCAGTACTTC. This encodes CASSRFGTGIGETQYF.

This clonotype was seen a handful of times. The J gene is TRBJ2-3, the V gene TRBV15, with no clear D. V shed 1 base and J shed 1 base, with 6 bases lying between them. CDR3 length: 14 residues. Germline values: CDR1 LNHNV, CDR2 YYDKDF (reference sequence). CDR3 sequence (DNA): TGTGCCACCAGCAGAGGTGCCCGCACAGATACGCAGTATTTT. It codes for CATSRGARTDTQYF.

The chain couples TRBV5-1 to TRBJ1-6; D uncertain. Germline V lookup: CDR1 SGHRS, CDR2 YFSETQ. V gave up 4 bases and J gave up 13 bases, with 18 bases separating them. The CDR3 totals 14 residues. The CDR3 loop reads CASSPEQPIEPLHF. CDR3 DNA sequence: TGCGCCAGCAGCCCAGAACAGCCGATCGAGCCCCTCCACTTT.

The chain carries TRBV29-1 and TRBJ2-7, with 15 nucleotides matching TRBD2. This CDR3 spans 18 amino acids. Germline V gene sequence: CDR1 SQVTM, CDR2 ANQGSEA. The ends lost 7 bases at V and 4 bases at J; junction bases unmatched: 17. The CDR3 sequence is CSARKWTSGRATSYEQYF. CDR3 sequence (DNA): TGCAGCGCCCGAAAGTGGACTAGCGGGAGGGCGACCTCTTACGAGCAGTACTTC.

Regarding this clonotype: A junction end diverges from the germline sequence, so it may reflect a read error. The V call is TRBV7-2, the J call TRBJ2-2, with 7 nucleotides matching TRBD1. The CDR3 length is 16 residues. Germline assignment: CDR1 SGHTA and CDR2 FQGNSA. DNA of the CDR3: TGTGCCGTAGGGGCAATGGACAGGCTGTACACCGGGGAGCGGTTTTTT. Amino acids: CAVGAMDRLYTGERFF.

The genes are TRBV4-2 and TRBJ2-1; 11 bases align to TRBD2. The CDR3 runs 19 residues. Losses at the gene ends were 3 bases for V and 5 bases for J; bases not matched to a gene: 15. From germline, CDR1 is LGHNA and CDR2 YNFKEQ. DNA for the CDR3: TGTGCCAGCAGCCACCTCTTGGGAACCGGGACTAGCGGAAACAATGAGCAGTTCTTC. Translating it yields CASSHLLGTGTSGNNEQFF.

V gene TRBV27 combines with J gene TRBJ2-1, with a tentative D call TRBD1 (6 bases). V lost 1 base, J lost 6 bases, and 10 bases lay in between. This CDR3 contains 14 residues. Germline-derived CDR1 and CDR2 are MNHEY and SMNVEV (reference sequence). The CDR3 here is CASSLWAGANEQFF. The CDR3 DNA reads TGTGCCAGCAGTTTATGGGCAGGGGCCAATGAGCAGTTCTTC.

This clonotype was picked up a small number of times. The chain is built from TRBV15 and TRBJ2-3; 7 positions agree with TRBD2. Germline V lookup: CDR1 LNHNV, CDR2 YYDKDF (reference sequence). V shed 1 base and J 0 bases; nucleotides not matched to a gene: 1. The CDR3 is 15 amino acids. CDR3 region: CATSRVRGSTDTQYF. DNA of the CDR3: TGTGCCACCAGCAGAGTGCGGGGGAGCACAGATACGCAGTATTTT.

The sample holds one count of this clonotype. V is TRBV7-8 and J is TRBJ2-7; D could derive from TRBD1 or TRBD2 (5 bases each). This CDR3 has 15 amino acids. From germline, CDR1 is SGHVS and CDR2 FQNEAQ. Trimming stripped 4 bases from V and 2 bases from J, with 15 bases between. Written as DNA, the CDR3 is TGTGCCAGCAGCTCTTACCGGGACCCTACCTACGAGCAGTACTTC. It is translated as CASSSYRDPTYEQYF.

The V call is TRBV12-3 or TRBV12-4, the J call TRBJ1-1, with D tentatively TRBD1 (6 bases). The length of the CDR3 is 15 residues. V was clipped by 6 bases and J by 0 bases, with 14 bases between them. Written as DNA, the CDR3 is TGTGCCAGCAGAGGGGGTGGGGCCCTGAACACTGAAGCTTTCTTT. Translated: CASRGGGALNTEAFF.

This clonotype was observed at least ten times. CDR3 coding DNA: TGCGCCAGCAGCTTGGAGGGGAATAGCAATCAGCCCCAGCATTTT. Translation gives CASSLEGNSNQPQHF. The J gene is TRBJ1-5, the V gene TRBV5-1, with D maybe TRBD1 (5 bases). Trimming cost V 0 bases and J 0 bases, with 7 bases left between them. Looked up from germline, CDR1 is SGHRS and CDR2 is YFSETQ. The CDR3 totals 15 residues. Filled out from reference TRBV5-1 and TRBJ1-5, the complete variable domain reads KAGVTQTPRYLIKTRGQQVTLSCSPISGHRSVSWYQQTPGQGLQFLFEYFSETQRNKGNFPGRFSGRQFSNSRSEMNVSTLELGDSALYLCASSLEGNSNQPQHFGDGTRLSIL.

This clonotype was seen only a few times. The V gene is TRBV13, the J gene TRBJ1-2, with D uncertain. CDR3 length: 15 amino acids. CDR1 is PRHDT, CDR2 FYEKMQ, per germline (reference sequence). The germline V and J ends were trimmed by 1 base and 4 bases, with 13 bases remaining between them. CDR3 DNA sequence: TGTGCCAGCAGCTTAGAATACCCTGGACCCTATGGCTACACCTTC. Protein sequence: CASSLEYPGPYGYTF.

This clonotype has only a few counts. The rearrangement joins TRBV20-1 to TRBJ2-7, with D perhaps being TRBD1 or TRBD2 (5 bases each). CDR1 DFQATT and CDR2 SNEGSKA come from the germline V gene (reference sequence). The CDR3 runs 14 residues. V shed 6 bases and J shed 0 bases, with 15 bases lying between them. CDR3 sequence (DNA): TGCAGTGCCACTTGGGACGGGGCCTCCTACGAGCAGTACTTC. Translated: CSATWDGASYEQYF.

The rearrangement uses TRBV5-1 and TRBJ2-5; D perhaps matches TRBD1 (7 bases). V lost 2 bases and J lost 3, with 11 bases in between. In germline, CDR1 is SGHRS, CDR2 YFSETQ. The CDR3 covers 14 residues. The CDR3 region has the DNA TGCGCCAGCAGCTTCAGGGGGGCGGAAGAGACCCAGTACTTC. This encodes CASSFRGAEETQYF.